The 18 T cell receptor beta chains given below trace back to one sample, sequenced in a study of cytomegalovirus exposure and HLA in healthy donors. The PCR ran on 60 Vbeta and 13 Jbeta primers. Libraries were prepared by immunoSEQ multiplex PCR; TCRdb keeps only in-frame clonotypes and omits some of them. The sample carries roughly 160,000 clones, 75% recorded once. The source material was PBMCs. Every receptor here comes from a middle-aged woman in good health and CMV-seropositive.

The chain is built from TRBV19 and TRBJ1-5; 12 bases match TRBD1. The CDR3 is 19 amino acids. V shed 4 bases, J shed 0 bases, and the junction held 10 bases outside the gene matches. Germline V gives CDR1 LNHDA, CDR2 SQIVND (reference sequence). Here the CDR3 reads CASSTPGQGALYSNQPQHF. CDR3 nucleotides: TGTGCCAGTAGTACCCCGGGACAGGGGGCCCTCTATAGCAATCAGCCCCAGCATTTT.

This sequence joins TRBV5-1 and TRBJ1-1; D might be TRBD1 (5 bases). Trimming left V 0 bases short and J 1 base short, with 10 bases between. The CDR3 has 15 amino acids. Germline CDR1 and CDR2: SGHRS and YFSETQ. Here the CDR3 reads CASSLVAGGNTEAFF. The CDR3 DNA follows: TGCGCCAGCAGCTTGGTTGCGGGGGGGAACACTGAAGCTTTCTTT.

V and J are TRBV28 and TRBJ2-4; the match to TRBD2 covers 8 bases. Germline loops: CDR1 MDHEN, CDR2 SYDVKM. The CDR3 is 15 amino acids. V shed 7 bases and J 1 base; nucleotides not matched to a gene: 6. CDR3 bases: TGTGCCAGCACCGGGAGGGGGAGGGCCAAAAACATTCAGTACTTC. It codes for CASTGRGRAKNIQYF. The full variable domain, completed using reference TRBV28 and TRBJ2-4, is DVKVTQSSRYLVKRTGEKVFLECVQDMDHENMFWYRQDPGLGLRLIYFSYDVKMKEKGDIPEGYSVSREKKERFSLILESASTNQTSMYLCASTGRGRAKNIQYFGAGTRLSVL.

This chain joins TRBV7-3 and TRBJ2-1; 9 bases agree with TRBD1. CDR3 size: 15 residues. Germline CDR1 SGHTA, CDR2 FQGTGA. V was pared by 5 bases and J by 5 bases, with 7 bases of the junction left unmatched. The DNA for the CDR3 is TGTGCCAGCAGCGTCGGACAGGGGACTAACAATGAGCAGTTCTTC. It specifies CASSVGQGTNNEQFF.

This clone was observed a few times. The chain has TRBV7-2 and TRBJ2-1; 10 bases align to TRBD2. The CDR3 covers 15 residues. The germline V gene has CDR1 SGHTA and CDR2 FQGNSA. V dropped 5 bases and J dropped 6; count of bases not matched to a gene: 7. The CDR3 region is CASSPGSGRANEQFF. In DNA, the CDR3 is TGTGCCAGCAGCCCCGGGAGCGGGAGGGCCAATGAGCAGTTCTTC.

This clone has a handful of counts. The gene calls are TRBV6-4 and TRBJ2-3; 7 bases are shared with TRBD2. The CDR3 contains 13 residues. Unmatched junction bases numbered 0, after V lost 3 bases and J lost 3 bases. Germline assignment: CDR1 MRHNA and CDR2 SNTAGT. CDR3 loop: CASSERETDTQYF. DNA for the CDR3: TGTGCCAGCAGTGAGCGGGAGACAGATACGCAGTATTTT.

The sample holds a few counts of this clone. This chain joins TRBV14 and TRBJ1-3, with TRBD1 matching over 10 bases. Germline V gives CDR1 SGHDN, CDR2 FVKESK. The trim removed 3 bases at V and 2 bases at J, leaving 7 bases unmatched. The CDR3 is 17 residues long. The CDR3 protein is CASSQSLGQGTGNTIYF. The CDR3 coding sequence is TGTGCCAGCAGCCAGAGCCTGGGACAGGGGACTGGAAACACCATATATTTT.

The chain recombines TRBV5-1 with TRBJ2-3; 13 bases line up with TRBD2. J lost 0 bases, V lost 4 bases, and 11 bases had no gene match. Germline-derived CDR1 and CDR2 are SGHRS and YFSETQ. This CDR3 region has 19 residues. For the CDR3, the DNA is TGCGCCAGCAGCCCCAGGACTAGCGGGAGTAGCGGGAGCACAGATACGCAGTATTTT. Translation gives CASSPRTSGSSGSTDTQYF.

CDR3 nucleotide sequence: TGTGCCAGCAGCGAAACTAGCGTCCGTGGCACAGATACGCAGTATTTT. This codes for CASSETSVRGTDTQYF. The chain joins TRBV2 to TRBJ2-3, with 7 positions matching TRBD2. The germline CDR1 and CDR2 sequences are SNHLY and FYNNEI. This CDR3 comprises 16 residues. The ends lost 6 bases at V and 1 base at J; junction bases unmatched: 10.

This clone was observed a few times. This sample includes further DNA sequences coding for the same CDR3. The chain employs TRBV7-9 and TRBJ1-4, with TRBD1 matching 11 bases. This CDR3 is built from 15 residues. Germline CDR1 is SEHNR and CDR2 is FQNEAQ (reference sequence). J gave up 7 bases and V 1 base, and 2 bases lay outside the gene matches. The CDR3 loop is CASSLGGTGGEKLFF. DNA of the CDR3: TGTGCCAGCAGCTTAGGAGGGACAGGGGGTGAAAAACTGTTTTTT.

The chain couples TRBV27 to TRBJ2-1; possible D gene TRBD2, 5 bases. With 8 bases removed from V and 7 bases from J, the gap between germline ends came to 15 bases. The CDR3 runs 13 residues. Germline values: CDR1 MNHEY, CDR2 SMNVEV (reference sequence). CDR3 coding DNA: TGTGCCAGCTCTCGGAGGCTAGGGAATGAGCAGTTCTTC. This sequence encodes CASSRRLGNEQFF.

The rearrangement links TRBV27 to TRBJ2-1, with 11 bases aligning to TRBD2. The V gene end was trimmed by 7 bases and the J gene end by 2 bases; junction bases not matched to a gene: 7. The CDR3 has 16 amino acids. CDR1 is MNHEY and CDR2 is SMNVEV in the germline V gene (reference sequence). CDR3 coding DNA: TGTGCCAGCATGGTACTAGCGGGAGTAGCCTACAATGAGCAGTTCTTC. This encodes CASMVLAGVAYNEQFF.

The rearrangement links TRBV18 to TRBJ2-5; the D is unclear. Deletions cut 2 bases from V and 2 bases from J, with 3 bases between. Germline V CDR1 and CDR2: KGHSH, LQKENI. The CDR3 length is 12 residues. The DNA for the CDR3 is TGTGCCAGCTCACCAGAGCAAGAGACCCAGTACTTC. Amino acids: CASSPEQETQYF.

Turning to this clone: An end of the junction differs from the germline gene, which may be a read error. This sequence joins TRBV7-9 and TRBJ1-1; D remains ambiguous. CDR1 and CDR2 (germline): SEHNR, FQNEAQ (reference sequence). This CDR3 has 16 amino acids. This CDR3 reads CSSSLLEGRGETEAFF. CDR3 nucleotide sequence: TGTTCCAGCAGCTTATTAGAAGGTCGGGGAGAGACTGAAGCTTTCTTT.

The chain has TRBV5-6 and TRBJ2-5; 8 nucleotides agree with TRBD1. The J call may not be correct, given that the DNA end is closer to TRBJ2-7. CDR3 size: 14 residues. Germline lookup yields CDR1 SGHDT and CDR2 YYEEEE. In DNA, the CDR3 is TGTGCCAGCAGCCTGACCGGGACAGGCTACGAGCAGTACTTC. Translated, it gives CASSLTGTGYEQYF.

The chain carries TRBV6-5 and TRBJ1-2; 8 bases agree with TRBD1. Per the germline V gene, CDR1 is MNHEY and CDR2 is SVGAGI. The V gene end was trimmed by 2 bases and the J gene end by 8 bases; junction bases not matched to a gene: 4. The CDR3 contains 13 residues. The CDR3 loop is CASSYGQGQGYTF. CDR3 DNA sequence: TGTGCCAGCAGTTACGGACAGGGTCAAGGCTACACCTTC.

This chain uses TRBV7-3 with TRBJ2-7, with 9 positions matching TRBD1. CDR3 length: 14 amino acids. V shed 4 bases and J 6 bases; nucleotides not matched to a gene: 7. From germline, CDR1 is SGHTA and CDR2 FQGTGA. CDR3 amino acids: CASSSSGDRAEQYF. CDR3 sequence (DNA): TGTGCCAGCAGCTCCTCCGGGGACAGGGCCGAGCAGTACTTC.

There are a few counts of this clone. The rearrangement joins TRBV6-4 to TRBJ2-7; 7 bases are shared with TRBD1. The CDR3 totals 13 residues. The V segment lost 7 bases and the J segment 4 bases; nucleotides outside the gene matches: 7. Germline V gene lookup returns CDR1 MRHNA and CDR2 SNTAGT. As DNA, the CDR3 is TGTGCCAGCACCCAGACAGGGCATTACGAGCAGTACTTC. It codes for CASTQTGHYEQYF.